The present entry profiles one TCR beta chain with its context. Sequencing used immunoSEQ multiplex PCR; TCRdb keeps in-frame clones, though not all of them. The data hold about 110,000 clones, with roughly 87% observed a single time. This CDR3 region has 14 residues. Trimming pared 3 bases from V and 9 bases from J, leaving 12 bases between. The V gene's germline CDR1 is MNHEY and CDR2 SMNVEV (reference sequence). These data belong to a study of T cell responses to AZD1222 COVID-19 vaccine. Sequenced here: peripheral blood, sampled on day 0 of AZD1222 vaccination. The genes are TRBV27 and TRBJ1-6, with D perhaps matching TRBD1 (5 bases). The receptor comes from an adult in good health. The CDR3 loop is CASSFTGGSSPLHF. The DNA for the CDR3 is TGTGCCAGCAGTTTCACTGGGGGATCTTCACCCCTCCACTTT.